This T cell receptor (beta chain) was sequenced during a study of CD8 T cells in Susac syndrome. Isolation of CD8+ and CD4+ T cells was performed negatively, whereas enrichment of TEMRA cells was done by FACS. Whole-study results and caveats: Regarding the TCR sequencing and HLA analysis, the study admitted that a relatively small number of individuals were involved.

CDR3 length equals 15 residues. Germline V gene sequence: CDR1 MNHEY, CDR2 SMNVEV (reference sequence). V was clipped by 5 bases and J by 5 bases, with 19 bases between them. Reverse transcription of about 0.45 to 1 ug RNA was performed with random hexamers. The method of amplification for TCR beta CDR3 was immunoSEQ multiplex PCR, covering 54 Vbeta and 13 Jbeta. Via MiXCR, TCRdb re-called the immunoSEQ multiplex PCR reads, giving one row per CDR3 protein. The repertoire holds about 110,000 distinct CDR3 sequences, with around 97% as singletons. With regard to this clonotype: The target antigen is unknown.

The material sequenced was CD4+ T cells from PBMCs. This clonotype was sampled from a human donor in good health. The genes are TRBV27 and TRBJ2-7; TRBD1 or TRBD2 may be the D gene (5 bases each). The CDR3 region is CASSKNGEGQNEQYF. For the CDR3, the DNA is TGTGCCAGCAGTAAGAACGGTGAGGGGCAGAACGAGCAGTACTTC.